The 23 T cell receptor beta chains given below trace back to one sample, sequenced in a study of blood T cell repertoires in COVID-19. Clones were sequenced by immunoSEQ multiplex PCR, and TCRdb holds only the in-frame ones, with some missing. The table lists about 180,000 clones, 75% to 85% of them singletons. Sequencing input: peripheral blood. The receptor set was obtained from a human donor in a cohort sampled during active COVID-19.

The CDR3 spells CASGTGGGSDTQYF. In nucleotides, the CDR3 is TGCGCCAGCGGGACAGGGGGGGGCTCAGATACGCAGTATTTT. The chain has TRBV4-3 and TRBJ2-3, with 11 positions matching TRBD1. CDR1 LGHNA and CDR2 YSLEER come from the germline V gene. The trim removed 8 bases at V and 4 bases at J, leaving 5 bases unmatched. CDR3 length equals 14 residues.

The CDR3 DNA follows: TGTGCCAGCAGCCTTGGACAGGTTTGGAACATGAACACTGAAGCTTTCTTT. Encoded protein: CASSLGQVWNMNTEAFF. The chain uses TRBV5-6 and TRBJ1-1; 7 nucleotides align to TRBD1. V was clipped by 4 bases and J by 0 bases; unmatched bases: 12. The CDR3 consists of 17 residues. The V gene's germline CDR1 is SGHDT and CDR2 YYEEEE.

The rearrangement links TRBV5-6 to TRBJ1-5; D might be TRBD1 (5 bases). V was trimmed by 4 bases and J by 3 bases, leaving 14 bases between them. The germline V gene encodes CDR1 SGHDT and CDR2 YYEEEE. The CDR3 consists of 15 residues. The CDR3, as DNA: TGTGCCAGCAGCCAAGGGCCGGACAACAATCAGCCCCAGCATTTT. Translating gives CASSQGPDNNQPQHF.

The chain carries TRBV7-3 and TRBJ1-1, with a possible D match to TRBD1 (6 bases). This CDR3 contains 13 residues. Germline CDR1 reads SGHTA; CDR2 reads FQGTGA. Trimming removed 5 bases from V and 1 base from J, with 8 bases in between. The CDR3 DNA reads as TGTGCCAGCAGCAAGACAGGGAACACTGAAGCTTTCTTT. This codes for CASSKTGNTEAFF.

The chain recombines TRBV9 with TRBJ2-7; D possibly corresponds to TRBD1 (5 bases). CDR3 length: 15 residues. CDR1 and CDR2 from the germline V gene are SGDLS and YYNGEE. V dropped 0 bases and J dropped 1 base, with 11 bases sitting between them. As DNA, the CDR3 is TGTGCCAGCAGCGTAGGGTACGGACAATCCTACGAGCAGTACTTC. Translating it yields CASSVGYGQSYEQYF.

The chain carries TRBV14 and TRBJ1-1, with 9 bases fitting TRBD1. CDR1 and CDR2 from the germline V gene are SGHDN and FVKESK. This CDR3 contains 11 residues. Unmatched junction bases numbered 0, after V lost 3 bases and J lost 10 bases. The CDR3 here is CASSQTGGAFF. CDR3 bases: TGTGCCAGCAGCCAGACAGGGGGAGCTTTCTTT.

CDR3 DNA: TGCAGCGTTTCCGGGACTAGTGAGGTAGTGCAGGACGTTTTTAGCTCCTACGAGCAGTACTTC. Amino acid sequence: CSVSGTSEVVQDVFSSYEQYF. The chain carries TRBV29-1 and TRBJ2-7, with 8 bases aligning to TRBD2. With 5 bases clipped from V and 0 bases from J, the junction kept 27 bases outside the gene matches. Germline values: CDR1 SQVTM, CDR2 ANQGSEA. The CDR3 consists of 21 residues.

This rearrangement joins TRBV7-9 to TRBJ2-7, with TRBD2 matching over 12 bases. CDR1 and CDR2 (germline): SEHNR, FQNEAQ (reference sequence). The CDR3 has 12 amino acids. With 10 bases clipped from V and 7 bases from J, the junction kept 5 bases outside the gene matches. CDR3 DNA sequence: TGTGCCACCCTAGCGGGGGGGCCTGAGCAGTACTTC. This codes for CATLAGGPEQYF.

The rearrangement uses TRBV13 and TRBJ1-2; D possibly corresponds to TRBD1 (5 bases). Germline assignment: CDR1 PRHDT and CDR2 FYEKMQ (reference sequence). V gave up 1 base and J gave up 3 bases, with 12 bases separating them. The CDR3 extends over 15 amino acids. CDR3 protein: CASSLARQGDYGYTF. As DNA, the CDR3 is TGTGCCAGCAGCTTAGCTCGGCAGGGCGACTATGGCTACACCTTC.

The chain has TRBV7-8 and TRBJ2-5; possibly TRBD1 for D (6 bases). This CDR3 has 15 amino acids. Germline V gene data show CDR1 as SGHVS and CDR2 as FQNEAQ. The V and J ends lost 4 bases and 4 bases respectively, with 16 bases between them. This CDR3 is CASSSQGFVGETQYF. CDR3 nucleotides: TGTGCCAGCAGCTCACAGGGATTTGTAGGAGAGACCCAGTACTTC.

This chain uses TRBV12-3 or TRBV12-4 with TRBJ2-7; 7 nucleotides align to TRBD1. The CDR3 loop spans 13 amino acids. The V and J ends lost 6 bases and 2 bases, in that order; junction bases with no gene match: 4. The CDR3 sequence: CASRPTGTYEQYF. CDR3 DNA: TGTGCCAGCAGGCCGACAGGGACCTACGAGCAGTACTTC.

This clone showed up just once. The chain combines TRBV6-5 with TRBJ2-7; 7 nucleotides align to TRBD1. V was pared by 7 bases and J by 2 bases, with 11 bases of the junction left unmatched. CDR1 is MNHEY and CDR2 is SVGAGI in the germline V gene. The length of the CDR3 is 15 residues. The CDR3 loop reads CASNPYRGDTYEQYF. The CDR3 nucleotides are TGTGCCAGCAACCCTTACAGGGGCGATACCTACGAGCAGTACTTC.

V gene TRBV28 combines with J gene TRBJ2-7; 9 positions agree with TRBD1. J gave up 3 bases and V 5 bases, and 5 bases lay outside the gene matches. This CDR3 is 14 amino acids long. Germline CDR1 is MDHEN and CDR2 is SYDVKM. The CDR3 region has the DNA TGTGCCAGCAGTCTCGGACAGGGGTTCTACGAGCAGTACTTC. It specifies CASSLGQGFYEQYF.

The chain has TRBV4-3 and TRBJ2-1, with TRBD2 identical over 10 bases. Germline lookup yields CDR1 LGHNA and CDR2 YSLEER. V lost 1 base and J lost 4; bases outside the gene matches: 4. This CDR3 is built from 16 residues. The DNA for the CDR3 is TGCGCCAGCAGCCAAGGTCCTAGCGGGAGATACAATGAGCAGTTCTTC. Encoded protein: CASSQGPSGRYNEQFF.

With regard to this clone: One end of the junction does not line up with germline, which may come from a read error. The genes are TRBV7-7 and TRBJ2-5, with a possible D match to TRBD1 (6 bases). The CDR3 loop spans 14 amino acids. Germline CDR1 SSHAT, CDR2 FNYEAQ (reference sequence). The CDR3 nucleotides are TGTGCTAGCAGCTTAGAGGGGGTTCGGGAGACCCAGTACTTC. This sequence encodes CASSLEGVRETQYF.

This clone was counted a single time. The J gene is TRBJ2-1, the V gene TRBV4-2; 14 nucleotides align to TRBD2. There are 16 residues in the CDR3. Germline-derived CDR1 and CDR2 are LGHNA and YNFKEQ. Unmatched junction bases numbered 5, after V lost 3 bases and J lost 7 bases. The CDR3 region has the DNA TGTGCCAGCAGCCAGGCCGGGACTAGCGGGGGTAATGAGCAGTTCTTC. Translated, it gives CASSQAGTSGGNEQFF.

Only a few counts were recorded for this clone. V and J are TRBV7-2 and TRBJ2-3; D gene ambiguous. Germline CDR1 is SGHTA and CDR2 is FQGNSA. Trimming took 5 bases from V and 0 from J, leaving 12 bases between them. This CDR3 is built from 15 residues. The CDR3 DNA reads TGTGCCAGCAGCCCCCGCGGAGCAAGCACAGATACGCAGTATTTT. The encoded protein is CASSPRGASTDTQYF.

The chain couples TRBV5-1 to TRBJ1-1, with D uncertain. Deletions cut 0 bases from V and 4 bases from J, with 7 bases between. Germline loops: CDR1 SGHRS, CDR2 YFSETQ. CDR3 size: 13 residues. For the CDR3, the DNA is TGCGCCAGCAGCTTGGGGAGTACCACTGAAGCTTTCTTT. This sequence encodes CASSLGSTTEAFF. The variable domain in full, with the rest retrieved from reference TRBV5-1 and TRBJ1-1, is KAGVTQTPRYLIKTRGQQVTLSCSPISGHRSVSWYQQTPGQGLQFLFEYFSETQRNKGNFPGRFSGRQFSNSRSEMNVSTLELGDSALYLCASSLGSTTEAFFGQGTRLTVV.

This clone was picked up a small number of times. This rearrangement joins TRBV7-2 to TRBJ1-3; 8 bases match TRBD1. Trimming at V came to 2 bases and at J to 3 bases, leaving 6 bases not matched to a gene. The CDR3 totals 16 residues. Germline loops: CDR1 SGHTA, CDR2 FQGNSA. The CDR3 region is CASSLRAGGSGNTIYF. The CDR3 nucleotides read TGTGCCAGCAGCTTACGGGCAGGGGGCAGTGGAAACACCATATATTTT. Full variable domain (outside the CDR3, taken from reference TRBV7-2 and TRBJ1-3): GAGVSQSPSNKVTEKGKDVELRCDPISGHTALYWYRQSLGQGLEFLIYFQGNSAPDKSGLPSDRFSAERTGGSVSTLTIQRTQQEDSAVYLCASSLRAGGSGNTIYFGEGSWLTVV.

V is TRBV5-4 and J is TRBJ2-5; maybe TRBD2 (6 bases). This CDR3 is 12 amino acids long. V lost 7 bases and J lost 4, with 11 bases in between. Germline values: CDR1 SGHNT, CDR2 YYREEE (reference sequence). CDR3: CASFRRGETQYF. CDR3 sequence (DNA): TGTGCCAGCTTTCGGCGGGGAGAGACCCAGTACTTC.

The chain has TRBV10-3 and TRBJ2-7; D perhaps matches TRBD2 (5 bases). Germline V lookup: CDR1 ENHRY, CDR2 SYGVKD. The CDR3 has 12 residues. V lost 6 bases and J 4 bases, leaving 10 bases between the germline ends. CDR3 sequence: CAISQRGYEQYF. CDR3 coding DNA: TGTGCCATCAGCCAGAGAGGGTACGAGCAGTACTTC.

V usage is TRBV7-9 and J usage is TRBJ1-5; 12 bases are shared with TRBD1. After removal of 3 bases from V and 6 bases from J, the junction contained 9 bases not matched to a gene. CDR3 length: 17 amino acids. Germline V gene sequence: CDR1 SEHNR, CDR2 FQNEAQ (reference sequence). The CDR3 reads CASSFGDRGLGGQPQHF. The CDR3 DNA reads as TGTGCCAGCAGCTTTGGGGACAGGGGGCTAGGGGGTCAGCCCCAGCATTTT.

This chain joins TRBV6-2 or TRBV6-3 and TRBJ1-3; D possibly corresponds to TRBD1 (6 bases). V lost 7 bases to trimming and J lost 4 bases, with 14 bases between them. The CDR3 has 14 amino acids. Germline V CDR1 and CDR2: MNHEY, SVGEGT. CDR3: CASTPGTKGNTIYF. DNA for the CDR3: TGTGCCAGCACCCCCGGGACAAAAGGAAACACCATATATTTT.